This TCR beta chain was sequenced in a study of lymphopenia after photon versus proton radiotherapy. The study's findings and limits: After lymphocyte nadir, photon-treated repertoires showed oligoclonal expansion, especially CD8+ Temra.

Using immunoSEQ multiplex PCR, the repertoire was profiled, and TCRdb retains in-frame clones only, with some absent. The data contain about 160,000 clones, about 85% of them seen just once; the ten biggest clones take up around 4.6%. CDR1 and CDR2 from the germline V gene are MNHEY and SMNVEV (reference sequence). This CDR3 contains 16 residues. V dropped 7 bases and J dropped 0 bases, with 16 bases sitting between them. To note about this clone: The antigen is not known.

The chain is built from TRBV27 and TRBJ2-1; D may be TRBD2 (6 bases). Here the sequenced sample was peripheral blood, taken from a patient treated with photon-based radiotherapy. The source of this sequence is a man over 45 with gastric cancer. CDR3 DNA: TGTGCCAGCACCACGGCGGGGTCGGGCTCCTACAATGAGCAGTTCTTC. It yields the protein CASTTAGSGSYNEQFF.